This entry lists 12 T cell receptor beta chains sequenced from one sample in a study of T-cell memory formation after mild COVID-19. MiXCR, applied by TCRdb to the 5' RACE reads, yields one record per CDR3 protein. The sample lists about 400,000 distinct CDR3 sequences, 14% occurring once. The sequencing input was PBMCs or a T cell subset sorted from them (not recorded which). The receptor set was obtained from a man between 18 and 29 years old who had mild COVID-19 (a few samples of this study predate the infection). Cell type and time point are not known.

The V and J genes are TRBV7-8 and TRBJ2-5; 11 positions match TRBD2. The germline V gene encodes CDR1 SGHVS and CDR2 FQNEAQ. This CDR3 has 16 amino acids. V gave up 5 bases and J gave up 5 bases; unmatched junction bases: 10. Here the CDR3 reads CASSRRGTSGGETQYF. In nucleotides, the CDR3 is TGTGCCAGCAGCCGAAGAGGGACTAGCGGCGGCGAGACCCAGTACTTC.

This clonotype was recorded many times. The chain links TRBV7-3 to TRBJ2-1; tentatively, D is TRBD1 (6 bases). The CDR3 has 13 amino acids. Trimming pared 5 bases from V and 7 bases from J, leaving 12 bases between. CDR1 and CDR2 (germline): SGHTA, FQGTGA. In nucleotides, the CDR3 is TGTGCCAGCAGCACATACAGGGCGAATGAGCAGTTCTTC. It yields the protein CASSTYRANEQFF.

In this sample, this clonotype turned up many times. J is TRBJ2-2 and V is TRBV12-3 or TRBV12-4; no definite D call. The germline V and J ends were trimmed by 3 bases and 2 bases, with 7 bases remaining between them. The CDR3 loop spans 14 amino acids. This chain's CDR3 is CASSFGLNTGELFF. CDR3 sequence (DNA): TGTGCCAGCAGTTTCGGCTTAAACACCGGGGAGCTGTTTTTT.

The chain uses TRBV5-4 and TRBJ2-5; no clear D gene. The CDR3 sequence is 13 residues long. Germline V gene sequence: CDR1 SGHNT, CDR2 YYREEE (reference sequence). Trimming took off 4 bases at V and 2 bases at J, with 9 bases between the two ends. For the CDR3, the DNA is TGTGCCAGCAGCGGGGAACTACAAGAGACCCAGTACTTC. Its translation is CASSGELQETQYF.

The CDR3 sequence is CASSHRSGNSPLHF. CDR3 in DNA: TGTGCCAGTAGTCACCGATCCGGGAATTCACCCCTCCACTTT. This chain connects TRBV19 to TRBJ1-6; D is uncertain. The CDR3 totals 14 residues. Germline V lookup: CDR1 LNHDA, CDR2 SQIVND (reference sequence). Trimming pared 5 bases from V and 7 bases from J, leaving 12 bases between.

This clonotype was seen more than once but under ten times. This chain joins TRBV10-3 and TRBJ1-1; possible D gene TRBD1, 5 bases. Per germline, CDR1 ENHRY and CDR2 SYGVKD. The V end was cut by 10 bases, the J end by 1 base, with 16 bases between. The CDR3 sequence is 14 residues long. Here the CDR3 reads CATRGGSWNTEAFF. The CDR3, as DNA: TGTGCCACCCGGGGGGGAAGTTGGAACACTGAAGCTTTCTTT.

The CDR3: CASRDNNSPLHF. The CDR3, as DNA: TGCGCCAGCCGGGACAATAATTCACCCCTCCACTTT. This sequence joins TRBV5-1 and TRBJ1-6; D might be TRBD1 (6 bases). The ends were cut back, 7 bases at V and 5 bases at J, with 7 bases in the middle. The CDR3 is 12 residues long. Per the germline V gene, CDR1 is SGHRS and CDR2 is YFSETQ.

This clonotype was detected a few times. The CDR3 DNA follows: TGTGCCAGCAGCAGACAGGGTAGCTACTTCAGTTCTGAAGCTTTCTTT. Translation gives CASSRQGSYFSSEAFF. The rearrangement links TRBV6-5 to TRBJ1-1, with 7 bases aligning to TRBD1. The germline V gene has CDR1 MNHEY and CDR2 SVGAGI. CDR3 length: 16 residues. The V gene end was trimmed by 6 bases and the J gene end by 6 bases; junction bases not matched to a gene: 16.

The V gene is TRBV29-1, the J gene TRBJ2-3; D may be TRBD1 (5 bases). The V gene lost 0 bases and the J gene lost 0 bases, with 7 bases spanning the gap. The CDR3 sequence is 14 residues long. Germline CDR1 reads SQVTM; CDR2 reads ANQGSEA. This chain's CDR3 is CSVEEGVSTDTQYF. CDR3 DNA: TGCAGCGTTGAAGAAGGGGTTAGCACAGATACGCAGTATTTT.

V is TRBV18 and J is TRBJ1-3; TRBD1 aligns across 7 bases. Unmatched junction bases numbered 7, after V lost 5 bases and J lost 3 bases. CDR1 KGHSH and CDR2 LQKENI come from the germline V gene. This CDR3 spans 15 amino acids. The chain's CDR3 is CASSTYTGVGNTIYF. In DNA form, the CDR3 reads TGTGCCAGCTCAACCTACACAGGGGTTGGAAACACCATATATTTT.

This clonotype was counted at least ten times. The chain has TRBV12-3 or TRBV12-4 and TRBJ1-6, with D hard to call. V lost 7 bases, J lost 6 bases, and 13 bases lay in between. The CDR3 spans 14 residues. CDR3 sequence (DNA): TGTGCCAGCAAACGGGAGGGATTTAATTCACCCCTCCACTTT. Its protein is CASKREGFNSPLHF.

This clonotype was found a few times. CDR3 DNA: TGTGCCAGCAGCTTAGGCCCTACCAAAGGGAATGAGCAGTTCTTC. It encodes CASSLGPTKGNEQFF. V is TRBV7-3 and J is TRBJ2-1; unclear D gene. The CDR3 contains 15 residues. From germline, CDR1 is SGHTA and CDR2 FQGTGA. The V end lost 2 bases, the J end lost 7 bases, and 15 bases lay between the germline ends.